This T cell receptor (beta chain) was observed in a study of T-cell reconstitution after alpha-beta-depleted transplantation in children. Unique molecular identifiers were used in preparing the TCRbeta library. TCRdb ran MiXCR on the PCR reads and lists one entry per CDR3 protein. The sample consists of a few hundred thousand distinct CDR3 sequences, 10% of them appearing once. V shed 7 bases, J shed 3 bases, and the junction held 11 bases outside the gene matches. The CDR3 is 16 residues long. CDR1 is SEHNR, CDR2 FQNEAQ, per germline (reference sequence). The gene calls are TRBV7-9 and TRBJ2-7; 11 nucleotides match TRBD1. The material was PBMCs from the stem cell graft donor, obtained from the stem cell graft. This TCR came from a human donor who donated a stem cell graft to a child with acute lymphoblastic leukemia. The CDR3, as DNA: TGTGCCAGCATTCCTAGCACCGGGACAGGGGGCTACGAGCAGTACTTC. It translates to CASIPSTGTGGYEQYF.